The 10 T cell receptor beta chains below all came from one sample that was sequenced in a study of T cell repertoires in cytomegalovirus infection. TCRdb re-derived calls from the reads in MiXCR, one entry per CDR3 protein. The sample lists under 200,000 distinct CDR3 sequences, approximately 17% occurring once. Specimen: CD8+ T cells from PBMCs. The receptors shown here come from a human donor in good health (CMV status not recorded). Some clones in this sample may be carry-over from other donors' samples.

The table lists this clonotype with a few counts. For the CDR3, the DNA is TGTGCCAGCAAATATGGGGAACCCCCTGAAGCTTTCTTT. Translated: CASKYGEPPEAFF. The rearrangement joins TRBV7-9 to TRBJ1-1, with D hard to call. Germline V CDR1 and CDR2: SEHNR, FQNEAQ (reference sequence). The ends were cut back, 7 bases at V and 6 bases at J, with 15 bases in the middle. The CDR3 is 13 amino acids.

A few counts support this clonotype. V gene TRBV29-1 combines with J gene TRBJ2-3; D unclear. CDR3 length: 14 residues. The V gene lost 4 bases and the J gene lost 2 bases, with 13 bases spanning the gap. CDR1 is SQVTM and CDR2 is ANQGSEA in the germline V gene. CDR3 nucleotide sequence: TGCAGCGTTGTCTCTGAGAGATCCACAGATACGCAGTATTTT. This sequence encodes CSVVSERSTDTQYF.

The genes are TRBV6-5 and TRBJ1-2; D ambiguous. CDR1 MNHEY and CDR2 SVGAGI come from the germline V gene. The CDR3 has 11 residues. V was trimmed by 5 bases and J by 1 base, leaving 2 bases between them. CDR3 sequence reads: CASSDNYGYTF. The DNA of the CDR3 is TGTGCCAGCAGTGATAACTATGGCTACACCTTC.

The chain employs TRBV7-3 and TRBJ2-6; tentative D call: TRBD2 (5 bases). The V end was cut by 2 bases, the J end by 2 bases, with 13 bases between. The CDR3 spans 17 residues. Germline V lookup: CDR1 SGHTA, CDR2 FQGTGA. CDR3: CASSLLPGNAGANVLTF. The CDR3 DNA is TGTGCCAGCAGCTTACTCCCCGGGAACGCTGGGGCCAACGTCCTGACTTTC.

The rearrangement links TRBV7-6 to TRBJ1-1, with TRBD1 matching 8 bases. The V gene end was trimmed by 5 bases and the J gene end by 0 bases; junction bases not matched to a gene: 5. There are 15 residues in the CDR3. Germline lookup yields CDR1 SGHVS and CDR2 FNYEAQ. As DNA, the CDR3 is TGTGCCAGCAGCGGCCCAGGGGGCTTGAACACTGAAGCTTTCTTT. Translating it yields CASSGPGGLNTEAFF.

The chain recombines TRBV28 with TRBJ1-4; D not resolved. CDR3 length: 14 residues. V shed 2 bases and J shed 7 bases, with 11 bases lying between them. Germline V lookup: CDR1 MDHEN, CDR2 SYDVKM. The CDR3 is CASSLGQQSEKLFF. In nucleotides, the CDR3 is TGTGCCAGCAGTTTAGGGCAGCAAAGTGAAAAACTGTTTTTT.

The gene calls are TRBV7-6 and TRBJ1-2; D ambiguous. Germline loops: CDR1 SGHVS, CDR2 FNYEAQ. The CDR3 consists of 11 residues. The CDR3 coding sequence is TGTGTGACGGGCGGATACTATGGCTACACCTTC. This sequence encodes CVTGGYYGYTF.

The CDR3 sequence: CASSYDGSERSMEKLFF. The CDR3 bases are TGTGCCAGCAGTTACGACGGTTCGGAGAGGTCGATGGAAAAACTGTTTTTT. V usage is TRBV6-5 and J usage is TRBJ1-4; D gene unclear. The germline V gene encodes CDR1 MNHEY and CDR2 SVGAGI. This CDR3 comprises 17 residues. Trimming took 2 bases from V and 8 from J, leaving 21 bases between them.

This clonotype was found many times. The chain employs TRBV7-8 and TRBJ1-5, with no clear D. The CDR3 covers 15 residues. Germline CDR1 reads SGHVS; CDR2 reads FQNEAQ. V lost 1 base and J lost 2, with 9 bases in between. The CDR3 coding sequence is TGTGCCAGCAGCTTAGACTACTTTGGCAATCAGCCCCAGCATTTT. Translating it yields CASSLDYFGNQPQHF.

This clonotype was detected a few times. The rearrangement uses TRBV7-9 and TRBJ2-3; 8 nucleotides align to TRBD2. Trimming cost V 5 bases and J 4 bases; bases outside gene matches: 5. Germline-derived CDR1 and CDR2 are SEHNR and FQNEAQ (reference sequence). The CDR3 spans 14 residues. The CDR3 DNA follows: TGTGCCAGCAGCCCCCGGACTAGCCCAGATACGCAGTATTTT. Its protein product is CASSPRTSPDTQYF.